A single sample is the source of the 25 T cell receptor beta chains below, sequenced in a study of beta chain features in type 1 diabetes. Isolated RNA was reverse transcribed in full, so expressed TCRB transcripts were sequenced. This table comes from immunoSEQ multiplex PCR, and its TCRdb copy is limited to in-frame clones, with some not included. This sample has 400,000 to 550,000 clones; over 9.5% occur once, and the top ten carry about 0.045%. Source material: naive CD4+ T cells from blood. These receptors were taken from a woman aged 18-29 years in good health.

The chain joins TRBV7-2 to TRBJ1-6; no firm D call. The V gene lost 2 bases and the J gene lost 10 bases, with 21 bases spanning the gap. This CDR3 comprises 17 residues. CDR1 SGHTA and CDR2 FQGNSA come from the germline V gene. The CDR3 loop is CASSLTPPTRLGSPLHF. Written as DNA, the CDR3 is TGTGCCAGCAGCTTAACGCCACCGACACGACTAGGCTCACCCCTCCACTTT.

This clone was counted between two and nine times. The V gene is TRBV7-2, the J gene TRBJ1-2; TRBD1 matches at 7 bases. The CDR3 is 13 residues long. Germline CDR1 SGHTA, CDR2 FQGNSA. J gave up 6 bases and V 6 bases, and 7 bases lay outside the gene matches. In DNA form, the CDR3 reads TGTGCCAGCAGGGAACAGGGGATTGATGGCTACACCTTC. It is translated as CASREQGIDGYTF.

V usage is TRBV5-6 and J usage is TRBJ2-1; D not certain. CDR3 length equals 12 residues. The germline V gene encodes CDR1 SGHDT and CDR2 YYEEEE. Trimming removed 0 bases at V and 3 bases at J, with 1 base between. CDR3 nucleotide sequence: TGTGCCAGCAGCTTGGTCTACAATGAGCAGTTCTTC. Translation: CASSLVYNEQFF.

This clone was seen only a few times. The chain links TRBV7-9 to TRBJ1-6; no firm D call. The CDR3 covers 15 residues. Trimming removed 4 bases from V and 0 bases from J, with 7 bases in between. Looked up from germline, CDR1 is SEHNR and CDR2 is FQNEAQ (reference sequence). This CDR3 is CASSSQSSYNSPLHF. The CDR3 region has the DNA TGTGCCAGCAGCTCTCAGAGCTCCTATAATTCACCCCTCCACTTT.

This clone was found a few times. The chain is built from TRBV28 and TRBJ1-5; 8 nucleotides agree with TRBD1. Germline V gene lookup returns CDR1 MDHEN and CDR2 SYDVKM. The trim removed 6 bases at V and 0 bases at J, leaving 4 bases unmatched. This CDR3 is 15 amino acids long. CDR3 sequence (DNA): TGTGCCAGCAGCGCGGACAGGGCTAGCAATCAGCCCCAGCATTTT. Protein: CASSADRASNQPQHF. Combining the CDR3 with reference TRBV28 and TRBJ1-5 gives the whole variable domain DVKVTQSSRYLVKRTGEKVFLECVQDMDHENMFWYRQDPGLGLRLIYFSYDVKMKEKGDIPEGYSVSREKKERFSLILESASTNQTSMYLCASSADRASNQPQHFGDGTRLSIL.

This chain connects TRBV7-8 to TRBJ2-7, with D possibly matching TRBD1 (5 bases). The CDR3 is made up of 15 amino acids. Germline CDR1 SGHVS, CDR2 FQNEAQ. The V gene lost 1 base and the J gene lost 0 bases, with 10 bases spanning the gap. The CDR3 is CASSLEFGASYEQYF. The CDR3 nucleotides are TGTGCCAGCAGCTTAGAGTTTGGGGCCTCCTACGAGCAGTACTTC.

This clone showed up just a few times. The chain has TRBV18 and TRBJ1-1, with D perhaps matching TRBD1 (5 bases). The CDR3 has 16 residues. V lost 4 bases and J 4 bases, leaving 19 bases between the germline ends. Germline V CDR1 and CDR2: KGHSH, LQKENI. The chain's CDR3 is CASSLNLQFGGTEAFF. CDR3 DNA sequence: TGTGCCAGCTCACTAAATTTACAATTTGGGGGCACTGAAGCTTTCTTT.

The DNA of the CDR3 is TGCAGCGTGCGGTTGGACAGACACCAAGAGACCCAGTACTTC. It specifies CSVRLDRHQETQYF. The rearrangement links TRBV29-1 to TRBJ2-5; D perhaps matches TRBD1 (6 bases). CDR1 is SQVTM, CDR2 ANQGSEA, per germline. This CDR3 contains 14 residues. Trimming left V 6 bases short and J 0 bases short, with 14 bases between.

This clone has just one count. The chain combines TRBV27 with TRBJ2-1; D may be TRBD1 (5 bases). The V gene's germline CDR1 is MNHEY and CDR2 SMNVEV (reference sequence). CDR3 length: 15 amino acids. V was clipped by 3 bases and J by 7 bases, with 16 bases between them. The CDR3: CASSFWTKQFNEQFF. The CDR3 nucleotides read TGTGCCAGCAGTTTTTGGACAAAGCAGTTTAATGAGCAGTTCTTC.

This chain connects TRBV27 to TRBJ2-1, with D perhaps given as TRBD1 or TRBD2 (5 bases each). Germline V gene sequence: CDR1 MNHEY, CDR2 SMNVEV (reference sequence). V lost 8 bases, J lost 7 bases, and 18 bases lay in between. The length of the CDR3 is 14 residues. As DNA, the CDR3 is TGTGCCAGCTGGGGCGGGCTTTTGTTAAATGAGCAGTTCTTC. This encodes CASWGGLLLNEQFF.

This chain uses TRBV7-9 with TRBJ1-4; D gene ambiguous. The V and J ends lost 1 base and 6 bases respectively, with 12 bases between them. Germline assignment: CDR1 SEHNR and CDR2 FQNEAQ (reference sequence). This CDR3 region has 15 residues. The CDR3 DNA is TGTGCCAGCAGCTTAGTGGCCGAGGAGGATGAAAAACTGTTTTTT. Amino acid sequence: CASSLVAEEDEKLFF.

J is TRBJ2-1 and V is TRBV5-5; TRBD2 matches 10 bases. Germline-derived CDR1 and CDR2 are SGHKS and YYEKEE (reference sequence). CDR3 length equals 16 residues. The V segment lost 4 bases and the J segment 7 bases; nucleotides outside the gene matches: 11. The CDR3 loop reads CASSHSWTSGYNEQFF. Here the CDR3 DNA reads TGTGCCAGCAGCCACAGTTGGACTAGCGGTTATAATGAGCAGTTCTTC.

This clone was counted between two and nine times. The rearrangement uses TRBV4-3 and TRBJ1-3; D gene unclear. From germline, CDR1 is LGHNA and CDR2 YSLEER. The V and J ends lost 1 base and 0 bases respectively, with 4 bases between them. This CDR3 comprises 14 residues. This chain's CDR3 is CASSQAGSGNTIYF. The CDR3 DNA is TGCGCCAGCAGCCAAGCCGGCTCTGGAAACACCATATATTTT.

This clone was counted ten times or more. Written as DNA, the CDR3 is TGTGCCTGGAGTCGGTGGGGCACTGAAGCTTTCTTT. This codes for CAWSRWGTEAFF. V gene TRBV30 combines with J gene TRBJ1-1, with no clear D. Germline V gene data show CDR1 as GTSNPN and CDR2 as SVGIG (reference sequence). V lost 2 bases and J lost 4, with 8 bases in between. This CDR3 spans 12 amino acids.

The J gene is TRBJ2-2, the V gene TRBV9, with 10 bases matching TRBD2. V dropped 0 bases and J dropped 6; count of bases not matched to a gene: 2. CDR1 and CDR2 (germline): SGDLS, YYNGEE. The CDR3 is 15 residues long. CDR3 region: CASSVELAGAGELFF. In nucleotides, the CDR3 is TGTGCCAGCAGCGTAGAGCTAGCGGGAGCCGGGGAGCTGTTTTTT. The whole variable domain, remainder taken from reference TRBV9 and TRBJ2-2, is DSGVTQTPKHLITATGQRVTLRCSPRSGDLSVYWYQQSLDQGLQFLIQYYNGEERAKGNILERFSAQQFPDLHSELNLSSLELGDSALYFCASSVELAGAGELFFGEGSRLTVL.

This clone was picked up a small number of times. A junction end diverges from the germline sequence, so it may reflect a read error. The rearrangement links TRBV7-7 to TRBJ2-7; tentatively, D is TRBD2 (6 bases). Germline-derived CDR1 and CDR2 are SSHAT and FNYEAQ (reference sequence). This CDR3 region has 13 residues. CDR3 in amino acids: CASTAAGSDEQYF. As DNA, the CDR3 is TGTGCTAGCACCGCCGCCGGGAGCGACGAGCAGTACTTC.

This clone was seen a handful of times. This chain links TRBV28 with TRBJ1-5, with D hard to call. Germline V lookup: CDR1 MDHEN, CDR2 SYDVKM. V was trimmed by 3 bases and J by 3 bases, leaving 6 bases between them. The CDR3 contains 13 residues. CDR3 amino acids: CASSFHVNQPQHF. The CDR3 DNA reads as TGTGCCAGCAGTTTCCACGTCAATCAGCCCCAGCATTTT.

The V call is TRBV9, the J call TRBJ2-1; 12 bases line up with TRBD2. The length of the CDR3 is 17 residues. The V segment lost 3 bases and the J segment 5 bases; nucleotides outside the gene matches: 9. CDR1 SGDLS and CDR2 YYNGEE come from the germline V gene. CDR3 nucleotides: TGTGCCAGCAGCGCAACTTTACTAGCGGGGGGCAACAATGAGCAGTTCTTC. It codes for CASSATLLAGGNNEQFF.

This clone has only a few counts. The V call is TRBV14, the J call TRBJ2-7, with 10 bases identical to TRBD1. V lost 1 base and J lost 7; bases outside the gene matches: 10. The CDR3 totals 16 residues. The V gene's germline CDR1 is SGHDN and CDR2 FVKESK. Here the CDR3 reads CASSQGAGQGMEEQYF. In DNA, the CDR3 is TGTGCCAGCAGCCAAGGGGCGGGACAGGGGATGGAGGAGCAGTACTTC.

The table lists this clone with a few counts. The V call is TRBV7-6, the J call TRBJ1-5; D gene uncertain. CDR3 length: 13 amino acids. Germline assignment: CDR1 SGHVS and CDR2 FNYEAQ. With 1 base removed from V and 3 bases from J, the gap between germline ends came to 4 bases. This CDR3 reads CASSLGTNQPQHF. The DNA of the CDR3 is TGTGCCAGCAGCTTAGGCACCAATCAGCCCCAGCATTTT.

The chain joins TRBV7-2 to TRBJ2-3, with 7 bases fitting TRBD2. Looked up from germline, CDR1 is SGHTA and CDR2 is FQGNSA. V trimming: 3 bases; J trimming: 9 bases; junction bases outside the gene matches: 3. This CDR3 has 12 amino acids. The DNA for the CDR3 is TGTGCCAGCAGCTTTGGGCGGGAGACGCAGTATTTT. It yields the protein CASSFGRETQYF.

This clone has just a few counts. This chain connects TRBV5-1 to TRBJ2-2; D is unclear. From germline, CDR1 is SGHRS and CDR2 YFSETQ. Trimming took 6 bases from V and 6 from J, leaving 12 bases between them. The CDR3 runs 13 residues. CDR3 in DNA: TGCGCCAGCACCTCGGCTAAATCCGGGGAGCTGTTTTTT. The encoded protein is CASTSAKSGELFF.

This clone turned up a few times. V usage is TRBV6-5 and J usage is TRBJ1-1; maybe TRBD1 (5 bases). Germline CDR1 MNHEY, CDR2 SVGAGI. V dropped 6 bases and J dropped 0 bases, with 14 bases sitting between them. CDR3 size: 15 residues. The CDR3 DNA sequence: TGTGCCAGCAGCCTCAGGTGGGGACTGAACACTGAAGCTTTCTTT. Translating gives CASSLRWGLNTEAFF.

This clone was detected only a few times. Germline and junction disagree at one end, which may indicate a read error. V usage is TRBV7-7 and J usage is TRBJ2-7; possible D gene TRBD2, 6 bases. Germline lookup yields CDR1 SSHAT and CDR2 FNYEAQ (reference sequence). The CDR3 runs 13 residues. For the CDR3, the DNA is TGTGCTAGCAGCTCGGAGGGATCTGGCGAGCAGTACTTC. Amino acid sequence: CASSSEGSGEQYF.

The chain recombines TRBV5-1 with TRBJ2-5, with 7 bases identical to TRBD2. Trimming removed 4 bases from V and 9 bases from J; junction bases left unmatched: 6. Per the germline V gene, CDR1 is SGHRS and CDR2 is YFSETQ. This CDR3 contains 12 residues. The CDR3 here is CASSVDAGAQYF. DNA of the CDR3: TGCGCCAGCAGCGTGGATGCGGGGGCCCAGTACTTC.